This note documents a single T cell receptor (beta chain) sequence. These data originate in a study of cytomegalovirus exposure and HLA in healthy donors. PCR amplification relied on 60 Vbeta primers (plus 13 Jbeta primers). Here immunoSEQ multiplex PCR was the method, and the copy in TCRdb shows in-frame clones only, minus some. This sample yields about 140,000 clones, of which roughly three quarters are seen a single time; around 3% belongs to the top ten. V lost 6 bases to trimming and J lost 4 bases; unmatched junction nucleotides: 5. Germline CDR1 is MNHNY and CDR2 is SVGAGI (reference sequence). The CDR3 runs to 16 residues.

Input material: PBMCs. V is TRBV6-6 and J is TRBJ2-2; TRBD2 aligns across 13 bases. This receptor was identified in a male donor in good health and CMV-seronegative. CDR3 amino acids: CASRLAGGPFTGELFF. The CDR3 nucleotides read TGTGCCAGCAGACTAGCGGGGGGGCCGTTCACCGGGGAGCTGTTTTTT.